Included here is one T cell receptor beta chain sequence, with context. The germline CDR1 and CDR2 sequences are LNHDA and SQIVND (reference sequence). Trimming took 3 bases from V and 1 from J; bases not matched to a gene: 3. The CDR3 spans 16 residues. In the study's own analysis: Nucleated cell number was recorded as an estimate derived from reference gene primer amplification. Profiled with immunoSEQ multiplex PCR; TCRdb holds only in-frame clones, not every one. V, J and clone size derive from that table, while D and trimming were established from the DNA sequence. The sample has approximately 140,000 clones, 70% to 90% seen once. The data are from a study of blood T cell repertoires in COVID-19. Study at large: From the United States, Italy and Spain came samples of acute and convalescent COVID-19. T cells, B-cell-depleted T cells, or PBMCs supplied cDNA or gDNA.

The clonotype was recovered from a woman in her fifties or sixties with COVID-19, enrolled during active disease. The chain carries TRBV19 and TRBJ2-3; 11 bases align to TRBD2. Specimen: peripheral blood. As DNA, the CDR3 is TGTGCCAGTAGTATGCTTAGCGGGGGGGGCACAGATACGCAGTATTTT. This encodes CASSMLSGGGTDTQYF. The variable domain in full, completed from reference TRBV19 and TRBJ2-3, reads DGGITQSPKYLFRKEGQNVTLSCEQNLNHDAMYWYRQDPGQGLRLIYYSQIVNDFQKGDIAEGYSVSREKKESFPLTVTSAQKNPTAFYLCASSMLSGGGTDTQYFGPGTRLTVL.